The 24 T cell receptor beta chains given below trace back to one sample, sequenced in a study of blood T cell repertoires in COVID-19. Here immunoSEQ multiplex PCR was the method, and the copy in TCRdb shows in-frame clones only, minus some. This repertoire shows about 400,000 clones, about 89% found once; its top ten account for approximately 4.5%. Sample: peripheral blood. The origin of the receptors is a woman aged 30 to 39 with acute or convalescent COVID-19.

With respect to this clone: The sample contains more than one DNA sequence encoding this CDR3. The genes are TRBV5-6 and TRBJ1-2, with TRBD1 as a possible D gene (5 bases). The CDR3 covers 14 residues. The V gene lost 2 bases and the J gene lost 2 bases, with 10 bases spanning the gap. Germline-derived CDR1 and CDR2 are SGHDT and YYEEEE. The CDR3 reads CASSFRAGNYGYTF. The CDR3 nucleotides are TGTGCCAGCAGCTTCCGCGCAGGGAACTATGGCTACACCTTC.

The chain joins TRBV5-4 to TRBJ1-6, with unresolved D. Trimming pared 0 bases from V and 10 bases from J, leaving 8 bases between. Germline CDR1 reads SGHNT; CDR2 reads YYREEE (reference sequence). CDR3 length equals 13 residues. CDR3 DNA sequence: TGTGCCAGCAGCTTGGGTCGGGTCTCACCCCTCCACTTT. It encodes CASSLGRVSPLHF.

The V and J genes are TRBV28 and TRBJ2-7, with 8 positions matching TRBD1. V lost 4 bases to trimming and J lost 3 bases; unmatched junction nucleotides: 11. Germline loops: CDR1 MDHEN, CDR2 SYDVKM. CDR3 length: 16 residues. The CDR3 nucleotides read TGTGCCAGCAGTTCTGCAGGGGGCGAAAAATTCTACGAGCAGTACTTC. Protein sequence: CASSSAGGEKFYEQYF.

This sequence joins TRBV9 and TRBJ2-1; TRBD2 matches 11 bases. The CDR3 has 16 residues. J lost 6 bases, V lost 1 base, and 6 bases had no gene match. Germline V gene sequence: CDR1 SGDLS, CDR2 YYNGEE. CDR3 residues: CASSVSLAGGLNEQFF. CDR3 DNA: TGTGCCAGCAGCGTAAGCCTAGCGGGGGGCCTCAATGAGCAGTTCTTC.

This sequence joins TRBV5-1 and TRBJ2-1; D ambiguous. With 4 bases removed from V and 6 bases from J, the gap between germline ends came to 20 bases. The CDR3 has 16 residues. Per germline, CDR1 SGHRS and CDR2 YFSETQ. The CDR3 nucleotides are TGCGCCAGCAGCCGAACCACCGGCCAGGAAGTCAATGAGCAGTTCTTC. Translated, it gives CASSRTTGQEVNEQFF.

The chain employs TRBV24-1 and TRBJ2-1, with 7 bases identical to TRBD1. CDR3 length equals 16 residues. Germline V gene sequence: CDR1 KGHDR, CDR2 SFDVKD. V gave up 1 base and J gave up 2 bases; unmatched junction bases: 4. The CDR3 nucleotides read TGTGCCACCAGTGATTTTGCCGGGACAGCCTACAATGAGCAGTTCTTC. Translating it yields CATSDFAGTAYNEQFF.

The rearrangement links TRBV14 to TRBJ1-1; no clear D gene. The V gene lost 1 base and the J gene lost 5 bases, with 11 bases spanning the gap. The CDR3 length is 14 residues. Germline V lookup: CDR1 SGHDN, CDR2 FVKESK. CDR3 region: CASSQVWPWTEAFF. The CDR3 nucleotides read TGTGCCAGCAGCCAAGTGTGGCCGTGGACTGAAGCTTTCTTT.

The rearrangement joins TRBV29-1 to TRBJ1-2; 7 nucleotides line up with TRBD1. Trimming at V came to 6 bases and at J to 7 bases, leaving 11 bases not matched to a gene. CDR1 SQVTM and CDR2 ANQGSEA come from the germline V gene. There are 13 residues in the CDR3. CDR3 region: CSVVRTGPIGYTF. The CDR3 DNA sequence: TGCAGCGTCGTCAGGACAGGACCAATTGGCTACACCTTC.

The genes are TRBV7-9 and TRBJ2-7; possible D gene TRBD2, 6 bases. The CDR3 covers 14 residues. Deletions cut 2 bases from V and 3 bases from J, with 11 bases between. Per the germline V gene, CDR1 is SEHNR and CDR2 is FQNEAQ (reference sequence). The DNA for the CDR3 is TGTGCCAGCAGCTTATCCGGGACTTACTACGAGCAGTACTTC. This sequence encodes CASSLSGTYYEQYF.

This chain uses TRBV28 with TRBJ2-3, with D possibly TRBD2 on 5 matching bases. The CDR3 is made up of 13 amino acids. V lost 7 bases and J lost 3, with 11 bases in between. CDR1 and CDR2 from the germline V gene are MDHEN and SYDVKM. CDR3 sequence: CASTQPGTDTQYF. Here the CDR3 DNA reads TGTGCCAGCACCCAGCCGGGGACAGATACGCAGTATTTT.

The genes are TRBV19 and TRBJ2-7; 8 bases align to TRBD1. Losses at the gene ends were 6 bases for V and 0 bases for J; bases not matched to a gene: 4. Germline V gives CDR1 LNHDA, CDR2 SQIVND (reference sequence). The CDR3 length is 14 residues. The CDR3 coding sequence is TGTGCCAGTAGGAAGGACAGGGTCTCCTACGAGCAGTACTTC. Its protein is CASRKDRVSYEQYF.

This clone was counted once. The genes are TRBV4-1 and TRBJ2-4, with TRBD2 matching over 10 bases. The CDR3 contains 15 residues. The germline V gene has CDR1 MGHRA and CDR2 YSYEKL. The trim removed 3 bases at V and 7 bases at J, leaving 6 bases unmatched. CDR3 nucleotide sequence: TGCGCCAGCAGCCACAGCGGGGGGGCCGGGAACATTCAGTACTTC. Translation: CASSHSGGAGNIQYF.

The chain links TRBV4-1 to TRBJ2-3, with 11 nucleotides matching TRBD2. This CDR3 comprises 15 residues. With V trimmed by 5 bases and J by 1 base, 2 bases remained unmatched. Germline CDR1 is MGHRA and CDR2 is YSYEKL. The CDR3 bases are TGCGCCAGCAGCAAACTAGCGGGGGGCACAGATACGCAGTATTTT. Translated, it gives CASSKLAGGTDTQYF.

Worth noting for this clone: One end of the junction does not line up with germline, which may come from a read error. The chain combines TRBV3-1 (or the pseudogene TRBV3-2) with TRBJ1-1; 7 bases are a match to TRBD1. The germline V gene has CDR1 LGHDT and CDR2 YNNKEL (reference sequence). The CDR3 loop spans 13 amino acids. DNA for the CDR3: TGTGCCAGCAGCCTCGGACAGGAGCAACGAAAATCGTTT. Amino acids: CASSLGQEQRKSF.

The J gene is TRBJ1-1, the V gene TRBV5-1; the D is unclear. CDR1 and CDR2 (germline): SGHRS, YFSETQ. The CDR3 sequence is 14 residues long. Deletions cut 2 bases from V and 3 bases from J, with 11 bases between. CDR3 sequence reads: CASSLTGKDTEAFF. CDR3 in DNA: TGCGCCAGCAGCTTAACGGGGAAGGACACTGAAGCTTTCTTT.

The J gene is TRBJ1-1, the V gene TRBV6-5, with 8 bases aligning to TRBD1. Trimming at V came to 0 bases and at J to 11 bases, leaving 2 bases not matched to a gene. This CDR3 region has 12 residues. Germline V gene sequence: CDR1 MNHEY, CDR2 SVGAGI. The DNA of the CDR3 is TGTGCCAGCAGTTACTCGGGACAGGTCGCTTTCTTT. This sequence encodes CASSYSGQVAFF.

CDR3 protein: CASSLGGGYSYEQYF. CDR3 in DNA: TGCGCCAGCAGCTTGGGCGGCGGATACTCCTACGAGCAGTACTTC. The chain uses TRBV5-1 and TRBJ2-7; D gene uncertain. CDR3 length: 15 amino acids. Per the germline V gene, CDR1 is SGHRS and CDR2 is YFSETQ. The V and J ends lost 0 bases and 0 bases respectively, with 10 bases between them.

The gene calls are TRBV5-1 and TRBJ2-2; D may be TRBD1 (6 bases). Between the trimmed V and J ends, which lost 0 bases and 3 bases, there was a span of 9 bases. This CDR3 spans 15 amino acids. From germline, CDR1 is SGHRS and CDR2 YFSETQ. As DNA, the CDR3 is TGCGCCAGCAGCTTGGCCAGGGGAGACACCGGGGAGCTGTTTTTT. This gives the protein CASSLARGDTGELFF.

This chain connects TRBV29-1 to TRBJ1-1; tentative D call: TRBD1 (6 bases). The V gene lost 6 bases and the J gene lost 5 bases, with 19 bases spanning the gap. Germline assignment: CDR1 SQVTM and CDR2 ANQGSEA. This CDR3 comprises 14 residues. The CDR3 sequence: CSVHRGGRGTEAFF. In nucleotides, the CDR3 is TGCAGCGTGCACCGCGGGGGCCGGGGGACTGAAGCTTTCTTT. Together with reference TRBV29-1 and TRBJ1-1, the CDR3 gives the full variable domain: SAVISQKPSRDICQRGTSLTIQCQVDSQVTMMFWYRQQPGQSLTLIATANQGSEATYESGFVIDKFPISRPNLTFSTLTVSNMSPEDSSIYLCSVHRGGRGTEAFFGQGTRLTVV.

The rearrangement uses TRBV4-1 and TRBJ2-5, with 7 bases matching TRBD1. Germline V lookup: CDR1 MGHRA, CDR2 YSYEKL. The CDR3 loop spans 15 amino acids. V shed 3 bases, J shed 2 bases, and the junction held 6 bases outside the gene matches. CDR3 amino acids: CASSQFDRVQETQYF. In DNA form, the CDR3 reads TGCGCCAGCAGCCAGTTCGACAGGGTTCAAGAGACCCAGTACTTC.

The chain has TRBV4-1 and TRBJ1-5, with 7 bases that match TRBD1. Germline CDR1 is MGHRA and CDR2 is YSYEKL. The V and J ends lost 0 bases and 0 bases, in that order; junction bases with no gene match: 5. This CDR3 spans 17 amino acids. In DNA form, the CDR3 reads TGCGCCAGCAGCCAAGATAGGGACAGTCCTAGCAATCAGCCCCAGCATTTT. This encodes CASSQDRDSPSNQPQHF.

The chain employs TRBV4-1 and TRBJ2-3; D may be TRBD2 (7 bases). The V end lost 0 bases, the J end lost 2 bases, and 15 bases lay between the germline ends. The CDR3 has 17 amino acids. The germline gives CDR1 MGHRA, CDR2 YSYEKL. The CDR3, as DNA: TGCGCCAGCAGCCAAGAACCCGGGGGGCGAACCACAGATACGCAGTATTTT. Encoded protein: CASSQEPGGRTTDTQYF.

The rearrangement joins TRBV9 to TRBJ2-5; D unclear. In germline, CDR1 is SGDLS, CDR2 YYNGEE. Trimming took off 0 bases at V and 1 base at J, with 10 bases between the two ends. The length of the CDR3 is 15 residues. The CDR3 nucleotides read TGTGCCAGCAGCGTAGCGCTAGGTGCCCAAGAGACCCAGTACTTC. Its translation: CASSVALGAQETQYF.

This chain uses TRBV6-8 with TRBJ2-3; perhaps TRBD2 as D (6 bases). V shed 6 bases and J shed 5 bases, with 18 bases lying between them. The CDR3 totals 15 residues. CDR1 and CDR2 (germline): MNHGY, SAAAGT. The CDR3 spells CASSFRVWGVDTQYF. Here the CDR3 DNA reads TGTGCCAGCAGCTTTAGGGTTTGGGGGGTAGATACGCAGTATTTT.